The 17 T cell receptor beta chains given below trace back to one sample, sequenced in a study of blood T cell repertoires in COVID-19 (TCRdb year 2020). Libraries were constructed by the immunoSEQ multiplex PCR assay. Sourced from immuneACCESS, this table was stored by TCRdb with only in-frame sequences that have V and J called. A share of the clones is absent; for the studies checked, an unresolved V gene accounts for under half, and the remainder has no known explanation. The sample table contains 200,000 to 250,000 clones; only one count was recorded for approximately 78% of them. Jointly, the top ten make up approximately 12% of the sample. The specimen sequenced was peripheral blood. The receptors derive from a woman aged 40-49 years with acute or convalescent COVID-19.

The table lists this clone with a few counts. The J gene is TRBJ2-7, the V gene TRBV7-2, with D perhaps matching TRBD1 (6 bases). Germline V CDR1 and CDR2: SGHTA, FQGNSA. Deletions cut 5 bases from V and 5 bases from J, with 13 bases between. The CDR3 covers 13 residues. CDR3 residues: CASSLQGYNEQYF. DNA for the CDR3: TGTGCCAGCAGCCTACAGGGCTACAACGAGCAGTACTTC. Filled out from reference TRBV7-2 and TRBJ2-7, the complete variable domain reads GAGVSQSPSNKVTEKGKDVELRCDPISGHTALYWYRQSLGQGLEFLIYFQGNSAPDKSGLPSDRFSAERTGGSVSTLTIQRTQQEDSAVYLCASSLQGYNEQYFGPGTRLTVT.

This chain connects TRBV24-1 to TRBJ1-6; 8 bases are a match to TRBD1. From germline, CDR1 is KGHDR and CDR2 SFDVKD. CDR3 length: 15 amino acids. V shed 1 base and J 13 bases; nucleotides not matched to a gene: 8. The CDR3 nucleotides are TGTGCCACCAGTGATTTCGACGGGACAGGTATCCCCCTCCACTTT. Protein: CATSDFDGTGIPLHF.

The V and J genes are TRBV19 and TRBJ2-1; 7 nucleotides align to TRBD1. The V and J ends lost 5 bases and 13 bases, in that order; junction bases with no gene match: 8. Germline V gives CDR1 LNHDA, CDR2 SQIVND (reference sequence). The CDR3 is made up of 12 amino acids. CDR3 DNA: TGTGCCAGTAGTCCCCCCGACAGGGCTCAGTTCTTC. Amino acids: CASSPPDRAQFF.

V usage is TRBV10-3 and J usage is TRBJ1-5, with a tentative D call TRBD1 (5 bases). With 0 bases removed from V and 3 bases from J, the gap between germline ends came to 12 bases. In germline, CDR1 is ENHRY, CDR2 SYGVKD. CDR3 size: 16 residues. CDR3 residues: CAISESKTVYNQPQHF. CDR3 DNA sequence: TGTGCCATCAGTGAGTCGAAGACAGTATACAATCAGCCCCAGCATTTT.

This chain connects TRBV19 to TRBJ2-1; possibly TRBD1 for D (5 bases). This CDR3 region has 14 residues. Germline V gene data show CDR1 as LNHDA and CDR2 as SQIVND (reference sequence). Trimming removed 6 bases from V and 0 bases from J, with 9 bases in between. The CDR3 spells CASRGVSSYNEQFF. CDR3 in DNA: TGTGCCAGTAGAGGGGTGAGCTCCTACAATGAGCAGTTCTTC. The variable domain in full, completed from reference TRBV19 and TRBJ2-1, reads DGGITQSPKYLFRKEGQNVTLSCEQNLNHDAMYWYRQDPGQGLRLIYYSQIVNDFQKGDIAEGYSVSREKKESFPLTVTSAQKNPTAFYLCASRGVSSYNEQFFGPGTRLTVL.

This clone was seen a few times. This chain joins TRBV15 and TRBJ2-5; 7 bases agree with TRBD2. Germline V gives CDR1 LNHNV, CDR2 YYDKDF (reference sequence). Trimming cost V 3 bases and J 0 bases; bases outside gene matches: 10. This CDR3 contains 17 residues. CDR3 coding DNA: TGTGCCACCAGCAGTCGAAGGGCTAGCGGAAACCAAGAGACCCAGTACTTC. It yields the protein CATSSRRASGNQETQYF. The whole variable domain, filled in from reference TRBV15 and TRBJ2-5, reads DAMVIQNPRYQVTQFGKPVTLSCSQTLNHNVMYWYQQKSSQAPKLLFHYYDKDFNNEADTPDNFQSRRPNTSFCFLDIRSPGLGDTAMYLCATSSRRASGNQETQYFGPGTRLLVL.

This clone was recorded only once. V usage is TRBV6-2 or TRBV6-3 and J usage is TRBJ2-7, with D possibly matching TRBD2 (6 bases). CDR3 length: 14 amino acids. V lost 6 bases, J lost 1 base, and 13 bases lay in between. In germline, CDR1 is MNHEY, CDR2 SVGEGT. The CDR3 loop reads CASSRRSGSYEQYF. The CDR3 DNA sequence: TGTGCCAGCAGCCGACGTAGCGGATCCTACGAGCAGTACTTC.

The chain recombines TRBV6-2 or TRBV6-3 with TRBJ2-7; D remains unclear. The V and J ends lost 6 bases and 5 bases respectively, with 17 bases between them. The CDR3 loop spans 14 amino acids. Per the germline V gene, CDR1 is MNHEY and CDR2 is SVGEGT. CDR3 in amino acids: CASSLTSPVHEQYF. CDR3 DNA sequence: TGTGCCAGCAGCTTGACATCCCCCGTCCACGAGCAGTACTTC.

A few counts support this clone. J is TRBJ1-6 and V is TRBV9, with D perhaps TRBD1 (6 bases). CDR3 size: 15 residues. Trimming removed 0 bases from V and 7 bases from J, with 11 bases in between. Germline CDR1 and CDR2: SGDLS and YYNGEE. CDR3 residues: CASSVGTAMNSPLHF. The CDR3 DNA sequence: TGTGCCAGCAGCGTAGGGACAGCCATGAATTCACCCCTCCACTTT.

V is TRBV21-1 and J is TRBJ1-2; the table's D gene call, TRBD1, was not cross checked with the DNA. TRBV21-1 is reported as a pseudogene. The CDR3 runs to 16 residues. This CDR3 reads CASSKESQDRFYGYTF. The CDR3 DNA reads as TGTGCCAGCAGCAAAGAGAGTCAGGACAGGTTCTATGGCTACACCTTC.

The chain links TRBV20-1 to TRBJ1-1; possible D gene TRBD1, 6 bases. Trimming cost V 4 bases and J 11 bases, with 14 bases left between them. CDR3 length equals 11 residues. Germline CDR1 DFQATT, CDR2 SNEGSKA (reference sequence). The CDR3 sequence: CSAIDRRWAFF. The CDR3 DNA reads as TGCAGTGCTATCGACAGGCGTTGGGCTTTCTTT.

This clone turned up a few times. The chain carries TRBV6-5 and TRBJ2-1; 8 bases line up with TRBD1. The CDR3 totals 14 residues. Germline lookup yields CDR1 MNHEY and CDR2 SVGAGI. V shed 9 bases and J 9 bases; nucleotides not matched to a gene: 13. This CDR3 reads CASRRQGTPREQFF. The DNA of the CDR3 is TGTGCCAGTAGAAGACAGGGGACCCCTCGTGAGCAGTTCTTC.

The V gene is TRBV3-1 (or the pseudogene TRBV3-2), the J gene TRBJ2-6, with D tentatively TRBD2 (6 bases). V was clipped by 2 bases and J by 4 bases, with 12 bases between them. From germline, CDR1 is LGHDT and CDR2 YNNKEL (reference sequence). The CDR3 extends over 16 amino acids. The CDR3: CASSQLRGTGANVLTF. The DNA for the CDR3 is TGTGCCAGCAGCCAACTTCGGGGGACCGGGGCCAACGTCCTGACTTTC.

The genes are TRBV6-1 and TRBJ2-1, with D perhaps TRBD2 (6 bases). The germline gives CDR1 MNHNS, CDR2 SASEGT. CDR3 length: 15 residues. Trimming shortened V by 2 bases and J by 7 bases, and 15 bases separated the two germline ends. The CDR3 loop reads CASSESRSGWNEQFF. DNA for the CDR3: TGTGCCAGCAGTGAATCACGAAGCGGGTGGAATGAGCAGTTCTTC.

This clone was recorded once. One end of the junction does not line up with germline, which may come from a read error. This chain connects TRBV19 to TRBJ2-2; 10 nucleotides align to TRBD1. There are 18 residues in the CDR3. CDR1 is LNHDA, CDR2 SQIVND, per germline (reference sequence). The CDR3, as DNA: TGTGTCAGTAGTATGCGCCGTGGAGGGACAGGGGACACCGGGGAGCTGTTTTTT. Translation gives CVSSMRRGGTGDTGELFF.

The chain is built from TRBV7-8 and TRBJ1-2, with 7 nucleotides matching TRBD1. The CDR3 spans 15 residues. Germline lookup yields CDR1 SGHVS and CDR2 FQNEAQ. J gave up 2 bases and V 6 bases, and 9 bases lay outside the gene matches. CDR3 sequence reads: CASSPGRQGNYGYTF. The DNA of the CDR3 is TGTGCCAGCAGTCCAGGGCGACAGGGCAACTATGGCTACACCTTC.

CDR3 coding DNA: TGTGCCAGCAGCTTAGCGCTTAGGGGGAGCCCACTGAACACTGAAGCTTTCTTT. Translation gives CASSLALRGSPLNTEAFF. This sequence joins TRBV7-8 and TRBJ1-1, with D tentatively TRBD1 (6 bases). Trimming removed 0 bases at V and 0 bases at J, with 17 bases between. The CDR3 runs to 18 residues. Germline V gives CDR1 SGHVS, CDR2 FQNEAQ. Together with reference TRBV7-8 and TRBJ1-1, the CDR3 gives the full variable domain: GAGVSQSPRYKVAKRGQDVALRCDPISGHVSLFWYQQALGQGPEFLTYFQNEAQLDKSGLPSDRFFAERPEGSVSTLKIQRTQQEDSAVYLCASSLALRGSPLNTEAFFGQGTRLTVV.